The 28 T cell receptor beta chains given below trace back to one sample, sequenced in a study of T cells in Graves' hyperthyroidism and ophthalmopathy. The source material, RNA transcripts, was used to amplify TCR beta CDR3 regions. HTBI primers drove first-round RT-PCR of the TCR CDR3. MiXCR was run by TCRdb on the multiplex PCR reads, yielding one entry per CDR3 protein. Among approximately 500,000 distinct CDR3 sequences listed, around 46% were seen once. The material sequenced was peripheral blood or thyroid tissue (not recorded which). These receptors originate from a woman aged 18-35 years with Graves' hyperthyroidism.

As for this clonotype: A much larger clone lies a single base off, so this may be a read error. V gene TRBV7-9 combines with J gene TRBJ2-7; tentatively, D is TRBD2 (5 bases). V lost 5 bases and J lost 0, with 20 bases in between. This CDR3 is 17 amino acids long. CDR1 SEHNR and CDR2 FQNEAQ come from the germline V gene (reference sequence). CDR3 residues: CASSLGTSGICSYEQYF. Written as DNA, the CDR3 is TGTGCCAGCAGCCTAGGAACCTCCGGGATATGCTCCTACGAGCAGTACTTC.

This clonotype was counted ten times or more. The chain is built from TRBV19 and TRBJ1-5; D not resolved. V gave up 6 bases and J gave up 11 bases, with 11 bases separating them. CDR1 LNHDA and CDR2 SQIVND come from the germline V gene (reference sequence). The CDR3 has 11 amino acids. The CDR3 region has the DNA TGTGCCAGTAGCCTCATGGAGGCCCAGCATTTT. This sequence encodes CASSLMEAQHF.

This clonotype was seen repeatedly, ten times or more. The rearrangement links TRBV12-5 to TRBJ1-1; 10 bases line up with TRBD1. This CDR3 spans 14 amino acids. The germline V gene has CDR1 LGHNT and CDR2 FRNRAP. Trimming took 6 bases from V and 5 from J; bases not matched to a gene: 6. CDR3 region: CASGRGQGRTEAFF. Here the CDR3 DNA reads TGTGCTAGTGGCAGGGGACAGGGGAGGACTGAAGCTTTCTTT.

The rearrangement links TRBV2 to TRBJ2-1, with 8 positions matching TRBD2. Unmatched junction bases numbered 8, after V lost 6 bases and J lost 4 bases. This CDR3 is 15 amino acids long. CDR1 is SNHLY, CDR2 FYNNEI, per germline. The DNA for the CDR3 is TGTGCCAGCAGCCAAGCCACTAGCGGATACAATGAGCAGTTCTTC. Translated: CASSQATSGYNEQFF.

The table lists this clonotype with many counts. This chain connects TRBV5-1 to TRBJ2-7; TRBD2 aligns across 9 bases. After removal of 2 bases from V and 3 bases from J, the junction contained 6 bases not matched to a gene. This CDR3 spans 15 amino acids. Germline V gene lookup returns CDR1 SGHRS and CDR2 YFSETQ. CDR3 sequence: CASSFSGTSSYEQYF. The CDR3 DNA follows: TGCGCCAGCAGCTTCTCCGGGACTAGCAGCTACGAGCAGTACTTC.

This clonotype was found many times. The chain joins TRBV7-9 to TRBJ1-1; 9 nucleotides agree with TRBD1. CDR1 is SEHNR, CDR2 FQNEAQ, per germline (reference sequence). The CDR3 extends over 18 amino acids. V trimming: 7 bases; J trimming: 0 bases; junction bases outside the gene matches: 15. Written as DNA, the CDR3 is TGTGCCAGCATCCTATACGGGACAGGGTATTTCATGAACACTGAAGCTTTCTTT. The encoded protein is CASILYGTGYFMNTEAFF.

Ten or more counts support this clonotype. The rearrangement joins TRBV2 to TRBJ1-1; TRBD1 is a possible D gene (6 bases). CDR1 and CDR2 from the germline V gene are SNHLY and FYNNEI. The V end was cut by 6 bases, the J end by 5 bases, with 13 bases between. The CDR3 loop spans 13 amino acids. CDR3 region: CASRGAGETEAFF. CDR3 in DNA: TGTGCCAGCAGGGGGGCGGGGGAAACTGAAGCTTTCTTT.

This clonotype was counted ten times or more. The chain carries TRBV10-3 and TRBJ2-5; weak D call: TRBD1 (6 bases). This CDR3 has 14 amino acids. From germline, CDR1 is ENHRY and CDR2 SYGVKD. Trimming stripped 3 bases from V and 3 bases from J, with 11 bases between. This chain's CDR3 is CAISDGGPKETQYF. DNA for the CDR3: TGTGCCATCAGTGATGGGGGCCCAAAAGAGACCCAGTACTTC.

The chain has TRBV15 and TRBJ2-3, with 7 bases identical to TRBD2. Germline V lookup: CDR1 LNHNV, CDR2 YYDKDF (reference sequence). J gave up 0 bases and V 5 bases, and 8 bases lay outside the gene matches. There are 16 residues in the CDR3. The CDR3 nucleotides read TGTGCCACCAGCCCGGATCATAGCGGGAGCACAGATACGCAGTATTTT. This encodes CATSPDHSGSTDTQYF.

This clonotype was counted a few times. The chain employs TRBV12-3 or TRBV12-4 and TRBJ2-7, with D possibly being TRBD2 (6 bases). The DNA end is a closer match to TRBJ2-1, so the J assignment may be wrong. This CDR3 spans 15 amino acids. In nucleotides, the CDR3 is TGTGCCAGCAGTGACTGGCCGGGAGAGCAGGATGAGCAGTTCTTC. Amino acid sequence: CASSDWPGEQDEQFF.

The V gene is TRBV29-1, the J gene TRBJ2-7; 8 bases match TRBD2. Germline lookup yields CDR1 SQVTM and CDR2 ANQGSEA. This CDR3 contains 13 residues. The V segment lost 7 bases and the J segment 3 bases; nucleotides outside the gene matches: 8. In nucleotides, the CDR3 is TGCAGCGCCGGCGGGGGGCGGAACTACGAGCAGTACTTC. Residues: CSAGGGRNYEQYF.

The rearrangement joins TRBV12-3 or TRBV12-4 to TRBJ2-5, with a weak D call TRBD2 (6 bases). The CDR3 runs 14 residues. Trimming took off 6 bases at V and 1 base at J, with 12 bases between the two ends. The CDR3 loop is CASSDSGRQETQYF. Here the CDR3 DNA reads TGTGCCAGCAGCGACAGCGGGCGCCAAGAGACCCAGTACTTC.

The rearrangement links TRBV24-1 to TRBJ2-5; D may be TRBD2 (5 bases). The CDR3 consists of 16 residues. V was cut by 5 bases and J by 4 bases, with 19 bases left in between. Germline V gene lookup returns CDR1 KGHDR and CDR2 SFDVKD. Here the CDR3 DNA reads TGTGCCACCAGTGCTGTGAGGGCGGTACAGCGAGAGACCCAGTACTTC. It translates to CATSAVRAVQRETQYF.

The genes are TRBV2 and TRBJ1-2; 7 bases are shared with TRBD1. The germline V gene has CDR1 SNHLY and CDR2 FYNNEI. V lost 5 bases to trimming and J lost 8 bases; unmatched junction nucleotides: 14. The CDR3 has 15 amino acids. The CDR3 DNA reads TGTGCCAGCAGTTTAGTTAGGGGGCCGGGATTAGGCTACACCTTC. Encoded protein: CASSLVRGPGLGYTF.

The chain links TRBV11-2 to TRBJ2-2, with TRBD2 identical over 9 bases. This CDR3 spans 16 amino acids. Germline V gives CDR1 SGHAT, CDR2 FQNNGV. The junction had 5 bases not matched to a gene; V was cut back by 1 base and J by 5 bases. The CDR3 coding sequence is TGTGCCAGCAGCTTAGCGGTAGCGGGAGATACCGGGGAGCTGTTTTTT. Its protein product is CASSLAVAGDTGELFF.

This clonotype appeared once. The chain carries TRBV15 and TRBJ1-2, with 12 bases fitting TRBD1. Germline V lookup: CDR1 LNHNV, CDR2 YYDKDF (reference sequence). The CDR3 totals 15 residues. After removal of 6 bases from V and 4 bases from J, the junction contained 6 bases not matched to a gene. The CDR3 sequence: CATSTGTGGFYGYTF. CDR3 nucleotides: TGTGCCACCAGTACCGGGACAGGGGGCTTCTATGGCTACACCTTC.

The CDR3 DNA is TGTGCCAGCAGTGTGCAGGGGCGAGTGGGTGAAAAACTGTTTTTT. As protein: CASSVQGRVGEKLFF. J is TRBJ1-4 and V is TRBV2; the D gene is possibly TRBD1 (6 bases). CDR3 size: 15 residues. Germline-derived CDR1 and CDR2 are SNHLY and FYNNEI. Trimming took off 4 bases at V and 7 bases at J, with 16 bases between the two ends.

This clonotype has ten or more counts. The chain links TRBV7-8 to TRBJ2-7, with TRBD2 matching 10 bases. V lost 5 bases and J lost 0; bases outside the gene matches: 4. This CDR3 comprises 15 residues. Germline V CDR1 and CDR2: SGHVS, FQNEAQ. The DNA of the CDR3 is TGTGCCAGCAGCACACTAGCGGGAAGCTCCTACGAGCAGTACTTC. This encodes CASSTLAGSSYEQYF.

At least ten counts were recorded for this clonotype. The chain joins TRBV3-1 to TRBJ2-7; 9 bases agree with TRBD2. With V trimmed by 3 bases and J by 0 bases, 0 bases remained unmatched. Germline CDR1 reads LGHDT; CDR2 reads YNNKEL (reference sequence). The CDR3 sequence is 14 residues long. CDR3 sequence: CASSQGLASYEQYF. The CDR3, as DNA: TGTGCCAGCAGCCAGGGACTAGCCTCCTACGAGCAGTACTTC.

Concerning this clonotype itself: A read error is possible here, since a much larger clone lies one base away. The genes are TRBV3-1 and TRBJ1-1; D gene ambiguous. Trimming removed 7 bases at V and 8 bases at J, with 14 bases between. The CDR3 is 12 amino acids. CDR1 and CDR2 (germline): LGHDT, YNNKEL (reference sequence). CDR3 protein: CASNLMTDEAFF. The CDR3 region has the DNA TGTGCCAGCAACCTTATGACGGACGAAGCTTTCTTT.

This clonotype is a singleton in its sample. V gene TRBV5-1 combines with J gene TRBJ2-5; 9 bases map to TRBD2. V was clipped by 0 bases and J by 1 base; unmatched bases: 7. There are 17 residues in the CDR3. Germline assignment: CDR1 SGHRS and CDR2 YFSETQ. The CDR3 nucleotides are TGCGCCAGCAGCTTGGTTGGTAGCGGGAGATTCCAAGAGACCCAGTACTTC. Protein sequence: CASSLVGSGRFQETQYF.

The chain carries TRBV29-1 and TRBJ2-5, with D possibly called TRBD1 or TRBD2 (5 bases each). Germline CDR1 reads SQVTM; CDR2 reads ANQGSEA. The V end lost 4 bases, the J end lost 0 bases, and 12 bases lay between the germline ends. The CDR3 consists of 14 residues. The CDR3 bases are TGCAGCGTTGGGGTTGGGGGACACCAAGAGACCCAGTACTTC. Its protein is CSVGVGGHQETQYF.

This clonotype was counted many times. The chain uses TRBV7-3 and TRBJ2-6, with 7 bases aligning to TRBD1. Germline CDR1 and CDR2: SGHTA and FQGTGA. The V segment lost 2 bases and the J segment 3 bases; nucleotides outside the gene matches: 13. The CDR3 has 19 amino acids. The CDR3 DNA is TGTGCCAGCAGCTTATACCGGGACAGCACTTCGGGTGGGGCCAACGTCCTGACTTTC. This sequence encodes CASSLYRDSTSGGANVLTF.

A single count supports this clonotype. Written as DNA, the CDR3 is TGTGCCAGCAGCCTCACAGGGTCTGGAAACCAAGAGACCCAGTACTTC. This sequence encodes CASSLTGSGNQETQYF. The rearrangement joins TRBV12-3 or TRBV12-4 to TRBJ2-5; D may be TRBD1 (6 bases). This CDR3 comprises 16 residues. V was trimmed by 6 bases and J by 0 bases, leaving 17 bases between them.

The V and J genes are TRBV2 and TRBJ1-1; perhaps TRBD1 as D (6 bases). The CDR3 has 13 amino acids. The germline CDR1 and CDR2 sequences are SNHLY and FYNNEI. V shed 9 bases and J shed 6 bases, with 17 bases lying between them. The CDR3 sequence: CASDQGIGPEAFF. In nucleotides, the CDR3 is TGTGCCAGTGATCAGGGGATCGGCCCTGAAGCTTTCTTT.

V usage is TRBV15 and J usage is TRBJ2-7, with 8 bases matching TRBD1. With 3 bases clipped from V and 9 bases from J, the junction kept 4 bases outside the gene matches. The CDR3 consists of 12 residues. The germline V gene has CDR1 LNHNV and CDR2 YYDKDF (reference sequence). The CDR3 DNA is TGTGCCACCAGCAGCGGACAGGGTACGCAGTACTTC. Translation: CATSSGQGTQYF.

DNA of the CDR3: TGTGCCAGTAGTATCGGGGGCATCGCTGAAGCTTTCTTT. The encoded protein is CASSIGGIAEAFF. The chain couples TRBV19 to TRBJ1-1; D possibly corresponds to TRBD1 (6 bases). This CDR3 is 13 amino acids long. The germline V gene encodes CDR1 LNHDA and CDR2 SQIVND (reference sequence). Trimming cost V 3 bases and J 6 bases, with 11 bases left between them.

This clonotype was counted ten times or more. The V and J genes are TRBV20-1 and TRBJ1-1, with D possibly TRBD1 on 6 matching bases. CDR1 and CDR2 (germline): DFQATT, SNEGSKA (reference sequence). Trimming took 1 base from V and 3 from J, leaving 15 bases between them. CDR3 size: 15 residues. The CDR3 nucleotides are TGCAGTGCTAGAGGGCCTGGGGGGCCCTACACTGAAGCTTTCTTT. Its protein is CSARGPGGPYTEAFF.